This TCR beta chain was found in a study of Ad26.COV2.S vaccination and SARS-CoV-2 variants. Treatment defined: 15 to 20 received Ad26.COV2.S at low or high dose, single or two shots; about five received placebo; per-sample allocation not given. Sampling happened 63 days after the first vaccine or placebo injection. The assay was immunoSEQ multiplex PCR, and TCRdb's table has in-frame clones only and misses some. The sample gives around 350,000 clones, roughly 81% of which show up once; 2.5% to 3.5% is in the top ten. Germline CDR1 is SQVTM and CDR2 is ANQGSEA. CDR3 size: 14 residues. V lost 7 bases and J 3 bases, leaving 15 bases between the germline ends.

This chain joins TRBV29-1 and TRBJ1-4; D is uncertain. The sample here was peripheral blood, taken in a trial of Ad26.COV2.S vaccine versus placebo. The receptor's source is a person between 18 and 65 years old who received the Ad26.COV2.S COVID-19 vaccine or a placebo. The chain's CDR3 is CSARLVASNEKLFF. CDR3 in DNA: TGCAGCGCCCGGTTGGTGGCCTCTAATGAAAAACTGTTTTTT.